These 4 T cell receptor beta chains were all obtained from the same sample, sequenced in a study of T cells in Graves' hyperthyroidism and ophthalmopathy. From RNA transcripts, TCR beta CDR3 regions were amplified. The TCR CDR3 was amplified in a first-round RT-PCR using the HTBI primer set. TCRdb used MiXCR to reprocess the multiplex PCR reads, holding one entry per CDR3 protein. In the table there are 250,000 to 300,000 distinct CDR3 sequences, 13% of which are singletons. Sequences were obtained from blood. The receptors were sampled from a woman aged 25 to 45 with Graves' hyperthyroidism that later progressed to Graves' ophthalmopathy.

A remark on this clonotype: The junction does not match germline at one end; this may be a read error. The J gene is TRBJ2-3, the V gene TRBV13; TRBD1 matches 7 bases. Germline-derived CDR1 and CDR2 are PRHDT and FYEKMQ (reference sequence). The CDR3 has 15 amino acids. CDR3 coding DNA: TGTGCCAGCAGCTTAGTAGGGGGCAGCAGAGATACGCAGTATTTT. Translation gives CASSLVGGSRDTQYF.

This clonotype was seen ten or more times. J is TRBJ1-1 and V is TRBV19, with no clear D. The CDR3 covers 13 residues. Trimming took off 7 bases at V and 6 bases at J, with 15 bases between the two ends. CDR1 is LNHDA, CDR2 SQIVND, per germline (reference sequence). The chain's CDR3 is CASNPIDRPEAFF. CDR3 sequence (DNA): TGTGCCAGTAACCCAATCGACCGTCCTGAAGCTTTCTTT. Looking up the rest from reference TRBV19 and TRBJ1-1 gives the full variable domain: DGGITQSPKYLFRKEGQNVTLSCEQNLNHDAMYWYRQDPGQGLRLIYYSQIVNDFQKGDIAEGYSVSREKKESFPLTVTSAQKNPTAFYLCASNPIDRPEAFFGQGTRLTVV.

This clonotype was counted ten times or more. V gene TRBV5-8 combines with J gene TRBJ2-3; D tentatively fits TRBD1 or TRBD2 (5 bases each). The length of the CDR3 is 16 residues. Trimming pared 4 bases from V and 3 bases from J, leaving 18 bases between. From germline, CDR1 is SGHTS and CDR2 YDEGEE. The CDR3 nucleotides read TGTGCCAGCAGCGGGGGATGGGCCCCGGAGACAGATACGCAGTATTTT. Translating gives CASSGGWAPETDTQYF.

This clonotype has a handful of counts. A much more abundant neighbour one base away suggests this may be a read error. Written as DNA, the CDR3 is TGTGCCAGCAGTTTTTCGGCAGGGACCTTCCAAAACGAGCAGTACTTC. Translation gives CASSFSAGTFQNEQYF. V is TRBV27 and J is TRBJ2-7; D possibly uses TRBD1 or TRBD2 (5 bases each). With 3 bases removed from V and 5 bases from J, the gap between germline ends came to 20 bases. CDR1 and CDR2 from the germline V gene are MNHEY and SMNVEV (reference sequence). This CDR3 contains 16 residues.